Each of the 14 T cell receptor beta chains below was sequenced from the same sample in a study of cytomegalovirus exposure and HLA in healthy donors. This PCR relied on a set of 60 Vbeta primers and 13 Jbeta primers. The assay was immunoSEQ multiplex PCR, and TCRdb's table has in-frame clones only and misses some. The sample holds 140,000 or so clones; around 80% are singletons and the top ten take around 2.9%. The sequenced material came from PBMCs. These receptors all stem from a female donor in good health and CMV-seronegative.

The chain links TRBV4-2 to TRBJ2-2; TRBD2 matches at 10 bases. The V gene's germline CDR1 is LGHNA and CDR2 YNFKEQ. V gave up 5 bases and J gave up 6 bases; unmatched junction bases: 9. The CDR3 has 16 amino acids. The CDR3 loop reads CASSALSGGAAGELFF. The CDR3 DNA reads TGTGCCAGCAGCGCCTTGAGCGGGGGGGCGGCCGGGGAGCTGTTTTTT.

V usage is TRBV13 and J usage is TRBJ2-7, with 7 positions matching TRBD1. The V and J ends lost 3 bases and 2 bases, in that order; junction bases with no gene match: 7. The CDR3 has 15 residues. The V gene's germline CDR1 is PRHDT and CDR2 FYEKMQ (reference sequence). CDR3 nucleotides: TGTGCCAGCAGCTTCACGACAGGGACAGCCTACGAGCAGTACTTC. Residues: CASSFTTGTAYEQYF.

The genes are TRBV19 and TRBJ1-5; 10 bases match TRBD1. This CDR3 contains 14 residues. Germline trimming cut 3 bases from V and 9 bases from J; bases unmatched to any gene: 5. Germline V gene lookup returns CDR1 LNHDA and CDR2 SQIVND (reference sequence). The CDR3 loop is CASSIGDRGRPQHF. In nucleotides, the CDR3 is TGTGCCAGTAGTATTGGGGACAGGGGCCGGCCCCAGCATTTT.

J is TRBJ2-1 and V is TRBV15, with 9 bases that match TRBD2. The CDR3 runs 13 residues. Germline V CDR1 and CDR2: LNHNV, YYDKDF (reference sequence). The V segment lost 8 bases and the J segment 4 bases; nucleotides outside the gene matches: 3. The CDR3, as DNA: TGTGCCACCGGGCTAGCGGGGTACAATGAGCAGTTCTTC. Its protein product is CATGLAGYNEQFF.

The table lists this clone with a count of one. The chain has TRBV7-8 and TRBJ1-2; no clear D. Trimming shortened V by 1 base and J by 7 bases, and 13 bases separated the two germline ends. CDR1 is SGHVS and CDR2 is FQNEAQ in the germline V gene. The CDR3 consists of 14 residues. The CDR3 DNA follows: TGTGCCAGCAGCTTAGTTCGAGATCCGGGTGGCTACACCTTC. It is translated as CASSLVRDPGGYTF.

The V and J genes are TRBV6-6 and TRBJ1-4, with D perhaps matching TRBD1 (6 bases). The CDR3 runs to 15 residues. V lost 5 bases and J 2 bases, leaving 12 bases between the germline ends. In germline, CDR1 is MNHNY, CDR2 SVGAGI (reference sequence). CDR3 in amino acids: CASSPRGATNEKLFF. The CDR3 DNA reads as TGTGCCAGCAGTCCCCGGGGGGCGACTAATGAAAAACTGTTTTTT.

The CDR3 reads CASSYSIQGTYNEQFF. For the CDR3, the DNA is TGTGCCAGCAGTTACTCGATACAGGGAACCTACAATGAGCAGTTCTTC. The genes are TRBV6-5 and TRBJ2-1; D possibly corresponds to TRBD1 (6 bases). CDR1 and CDR2 from the germline V gene are MNHEY and SVGAGI. Deletions cut 0 bases from V and 2 bases from J, with 11 bases between. This CDR3 has 16 amino acids.

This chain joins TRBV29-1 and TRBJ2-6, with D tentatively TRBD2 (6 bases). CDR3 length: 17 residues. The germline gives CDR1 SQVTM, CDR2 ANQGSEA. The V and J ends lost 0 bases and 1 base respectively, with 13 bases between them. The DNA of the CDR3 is TGCAGCGTTGAAGAGGCAGGGAGGTGGTCTGGGGCCAACGTCCTGACTTTC. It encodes CSVEEAGRWSGANVLTF.

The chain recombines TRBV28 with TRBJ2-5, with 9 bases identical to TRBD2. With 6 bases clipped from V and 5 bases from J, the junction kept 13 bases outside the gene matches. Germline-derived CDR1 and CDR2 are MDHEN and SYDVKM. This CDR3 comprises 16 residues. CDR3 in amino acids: CASSPGVSGGRETQYF. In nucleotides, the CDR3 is TGTGCCAGCAGCCCCGGGGTTAGCGGGGGCAGGGAGACCCAGTACTTC.

The chain's CDR3 is CASCPSPGLSLGYTF. For the CDR3, the DNA is TGTGCCAGCTGTCCTTCTCCCGGACTCTCCTTGGGCTACACCTTC. The rearrangement uses TRBV27 and TRBJ1-2; unclear D gene. Germline lookup yields CDR1 MNHEY and CDR2 SMNVEV (reference sequence). There are 15 residues in the CDR3. V shed 8 bases and J shed 8 bases, with 24 bases lying between them.

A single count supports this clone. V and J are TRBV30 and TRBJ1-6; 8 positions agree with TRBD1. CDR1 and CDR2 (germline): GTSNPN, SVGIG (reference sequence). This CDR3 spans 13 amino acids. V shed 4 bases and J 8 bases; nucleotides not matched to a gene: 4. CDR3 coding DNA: TGTGCCTGGACGCCAGGGGGCCATTCACCCCTCCACTTT. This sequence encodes CAWTPGGHSPLHF. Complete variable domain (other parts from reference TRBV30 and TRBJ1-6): SQTIHQWPATLVQPVGSPLSLECTVEGTSNPNLYWYRQAAGRGLQLLFYSVGIGQISSEVPQNLSASRPQDRQFILSSKKLLLSDSGFYLCAWTPGGHSPLHFGNGTRLTVT.

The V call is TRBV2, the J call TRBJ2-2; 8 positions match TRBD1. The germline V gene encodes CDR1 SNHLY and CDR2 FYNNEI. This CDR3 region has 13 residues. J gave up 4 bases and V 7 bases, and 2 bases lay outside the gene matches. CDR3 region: CASTDRVTGELFF. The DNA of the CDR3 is TGTGCCAGCACGGACAGGGTCACCGGGGAGCTGTTTTTT.

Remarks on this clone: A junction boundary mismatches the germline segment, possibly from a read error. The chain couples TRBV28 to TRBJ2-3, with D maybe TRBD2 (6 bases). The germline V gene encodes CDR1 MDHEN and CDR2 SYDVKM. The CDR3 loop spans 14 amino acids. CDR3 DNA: TGTGCCAGCCGGGGGTCCATGGACACACATACGCAGTATTTT. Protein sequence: CASRGSMDTHTQYF.

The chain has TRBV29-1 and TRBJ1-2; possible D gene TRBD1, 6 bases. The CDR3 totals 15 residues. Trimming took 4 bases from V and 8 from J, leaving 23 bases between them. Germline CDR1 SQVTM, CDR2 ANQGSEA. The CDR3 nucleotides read TGCAGCGTTGTCGGGGGAGGGGGAGAGATGCGCGGCTACACCTTC. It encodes CSVVGGGGEMRGYTF.